Below, 17 T cell receptor beta chains from the same sample are listed, as sequenced in a study of blood T cell repertoires in COVID-19. Measured with immunoSEQ multiplex PCR; TCRdb has only the in-frame clones, and not every one. Counted here are roughly 250,000 clones, 84% occurring once; the ten biggest clones make up around 16%. Sequenced material: peripheral blood. Source of these receptors: a person between 65 and 79 years old with COVID-19, enrolled during active disease.

The chain recombines TRBV3-1 (or the pseudogene TRBV3-2) with TRBJ1-6, with D possibly TRBD1 on 6 matching bases. The CDR3 spans 16 residues. V lost 5 bases and J 4 bases, leaving 15 bases between the germline ends. CDR1 is LGHDT, CDR2 YNNKEL, per germline (reference sequence). The CDR3 here is CASSTPGHSYNSPLHF. In DNA form, the CDR3 reads TGTGCCAGCAGCACTCCGGGACATTCGTATAATTCACCCCTCCACTTT.

This clone came up once. This chain's CDR3 is CASNPSSSYNEQFF. CDR3 sequence (DNA): TGTGCCAGCAACCCATCGAGCTCCTACAATGAGCAGTTCTTC. The chain is built from TRBV9 and TRBJ2-1, with no clear D. CDR1 SGDLS and CDR2 YYNGEE come from the germline V gene. CDR3 size: 14 residues. Trimming left V 6 bases short and J 0 bases short, with 10 bases between.

This clone occurred a few times. This chain's CDR3 is CASNSGFQNTEAFF. As DNA, the CDR3 is TGTGCCAGCAACTCCGGGTTCCAGAACACTGAAGCTTTCTTT. The chain combines TRBV5-4 with TRBJ1-1; the D is unclear. Germline values: CDR1 SGHNT, CDR2 YYREEE (reference sequence). Trimming removed 6 bases at V and 1 base at J, with 13 bases between. The CDR3 loop spans 14 amino acids.

V and J are TRBV19 and TRBJ2-1; possible D gene TRBD1, 6 bases. The germline V and J ends were trimmed by 4 bases and 0 bases, with 10 bases remaining between them. This CDR3 region has 15 residues. Germline V gene lookup returns CDR1 LNHDA and CDR2 SQIVND (reference sequence). CDR3 sequence reads: CASSKGGFSYNEQFF. The CDR3 nucleotides are TGTGCCAGTAGTAAAGGGGGATTCTCCTACAATGAGCAGTTCTTC.

Only a few counts were recorded for this clone. The chain links TRBV5-1 to TRBJ1-5; 8 bases match TRBD1. With 1 base clipped from V and 4 bases from J, the junction kept 4 bases outside the gene matches. Germline CDR1 SGHRS, CDR2 YFSETQ. The CDR3 runs 15 residues. The CDR3 sequence: CASSLQGTGNQPQHF. The CDR3 DNA sequence: TGCGCCAGCAGCTTGCAGGGGACAGGAAATCAGCCCCAGCATTTT.

Note on this clone: Possible read error: a much larger clone is one base away. The chain carries TRBV2 and TRBJ1-2; 7 nucleotides align to TRBD1. V lost 9 bases to trimming and J lost 7 bases; unmatched junction nucleotides: 8. This CDR3 region has 12 residues. Germline V lookup: CDR1 SNHLY, CDR2 FYNNEI. The CDR3, as DNA: TGTGCCAGTACACAGGGGACGGCTGGCTACACCTTC. Its translation is CASTQGTAGYTF.

This clone was observed a handful of times. The rearrangement links TRBV14 to TRBJ2-7; D not resolved. The CDR3 runs to 13 residues. Trimming took 0 bases from V and 0 from J, leaving 3 bases between them. CDR1 and CDR2 (germline): SGHDN, FVKESK. The CDR3 sequence: CASSQDISYEQYF. The CDR3 DNA reads TGTGCCAGCAGCCAAGATATCTCCTACGAGCAGTACTTC.

This clone was recorded once. The V call is TRBV9, the J call TRBJ2-1; TRBD1 is a possible D gene (5 bases). The germline CDR1 and CDR2 sequences are SGDLS and YYNGEE. V was cut by 5 bases and J by 0 bases, with 9 bases left in between. The CDR3 is made up of 14 amino acids. CDR3 in amino acids: CASSAGFSYNEQFF. Here the CDR3 DNA reads TGTGCCAGCAGTGCAGGGTTCTCCTACAATGAGCAGTTCTTC.

This clone came up once. The chain carries TRBV6-2 or TRBV6-3 and TRBJ2-2; D ambiguous. The CDR3 loop spans 13 amino acids. Germline CDR1 MNHEY, CDR2 SVGEGT. Trimming pared 5 bases from V and 1 base from J, leaving 5 bases between. As DNA, the CDR3 is TGTGCCAGCAGTAACAGGAACACCGGGGAGCTGTTTTTT. Protein product: CASSNRNTGELFF.

The DNA of the CDR3 is TGTGCCAGCAGAGATACAGGGAACTCCTATAATTCACCCCTCCACTTT. This codes for CASRDTGNSYNSPLHF. This chain uses TRBV6-6 with TRBJ1-6, with a possible D match to TRBD1 (6 bases). The germline V gene has CDR1 MNHNY and CDR2 SVGAGI (reference sequence). This CDR3 is built from 16 residues. V lost 6 bases to trimming and J lost 0 bases, with 12 bases between them.

The gene calls are TRBV7-2 and TRBJ1-5; D remains ambiguous. Germline assignment: CDR1 SGHTA and CDR2 FQGNSA. V gave up 4 bases and J gave up 7 bases, with 11 bases separating them. This CDR3 has 13 residues. In DNA form, the CDR3 reads TGTGCCAGCAGCTCCCCCCAGATCCAGCCCCAGCATTTT. Its translation: CASSSPQIQPQHF. Together with reference TRBV7-2 and TRBJ1-5, the CDR3 gives the full variable domain: GAGVSQSPSNKVTEKGKDVELRCDPISGHTALYWYRQSLGQGLEFLIYFQGNSAPDKSGLPSDRFSAERTGGSVSTLTIQRTQQEDSAVYLCASSSPQIQPQHFGDGTRLSIL.

The chain couples TRBV7-2 to TRBJ2-2; D unclear. The CDR3 consists of 16 residues. V was shortened by 3 bases and J by 5 bases, with 16 bases between the two germline ends. Per germline, CDR1 SGHTA and CDR2 FQGNSA. The DNA of the CDR3 is TGTGCCAGCAGCTTCCAGGCCTCTTCTTGGACCGGGGAGCTGTTTTTT. It is translated as CASSFQASSWTGELFF.

This clone has just a few counts. The rearrangement uses TRBV7-2 and TRBJ2-7; the D is unclear. The CDR3 loop spans 14 amino acids. The ends were cut back, 3 bases at V and 0 bases at J, with 9 bases in the middle. CDR1 and CDR2 from the germline V gene are SGHTA and FQGNSA. CDR3 nucleotides: TGTGCCAGCAGCTTTAGTGAGAGCTCCTACGAGCAGTACTTC. Translation: CASSFSESSYEQYF. Complete variable domain (other parts from reference TRBV7-2 and TRBJ2-7): GAGVSQSPSNKVTEKGKDVELRCDPISGHTALYWYRQSLGQGLEFLIYFQGNSAPDKSGLPSDRFSAERTGGSVSTLTIQRTQQEDSAVYLCASSFSESSYEQYFGPGTRLTVT.

V gene TRBV6-6 combines with J gene TRBJ2-2; the match to TRBD2 covers 7 bases. Germline V gene lookup returns CDR1 MNHNY and CDR2 SVGAGI (reference sequence). This CDR3 comprises 16 residues. Trimming removed 8 bases from V and 1 base from J; junction bases left unmatched: 10. The CDR3 loop is CASGPGASGNTGELFF. Written as DNA, the CDR3 is TGTGCCAGCGGCCCCGGGGCTAGCGGGAACACCGGGGAGCTGTTTTTT.

The chain uses TRBV7-8 and TRBJ2-5; 7 bases fit TRBD1. Germline V gene data show CDR1 as SGHVS and CDR2 as FQNEAQ. The CDR3 is 15 residues long. V dropped 5 bases and J dropped 2; count of bases not matched to a gene: 8. The DNA for the CDR3 is TGTGCCAGCAGCCCCCGGGGACAGACTCAAGAGACCCAGTACTTC. It codes for CASSPRGQTQETQYF.

The CDR3 bases are TGTGCCAGCAGTACAAACCCACGGGGGGACAGGGATTTTTATGAAAAACTGTTTTTT. This encodes CASSTNPRGDRDFYEKLFF. This chain connects TRBV3-1 (or the pseudogene TRBV3-2) to TRBJ1-4; 9 positions match TRBD1. The V and J ends lost 6 bases and 6 bases, in that order; junction bases with no gene match: 20. This CDR3 spans 19 amino acids. Germline CDR1 is LGHDT and CDR2 is YNNKEL (reference sequence).

The chain links TRBV9 to TRBJ2-7; a weak D match, TRBD2 (5 bases). There are 15 residues in the CDR3. In germline, CDR1 is SGDLS, CDR2 YYNGEE. V was clipped by 0 bases and J by 5 bases, with 15 bases between them. Here the CDR3 reads CASSVVIGVSNEQYF. CDR3 nucleotides: TGTGCCAGCAGCGTAGTTATCGGGGTATCCAACGAGCAGTACTTC.